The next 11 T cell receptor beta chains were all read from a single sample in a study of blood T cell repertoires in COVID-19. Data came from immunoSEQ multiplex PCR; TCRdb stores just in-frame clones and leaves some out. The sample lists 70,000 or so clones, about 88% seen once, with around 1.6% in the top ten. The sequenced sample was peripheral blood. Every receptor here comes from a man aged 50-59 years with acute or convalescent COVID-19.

CDR3 sequence (DNA): TGTGCCAGCAGTCCGACTAGCATGTATGGTGAGCAGTTCTTC. Its translation is CASSPTSMYGEQFF. The J gene is TRBJ2-1, the V gene TRBV6-4; 7 bases are shared with TRBD2. The germline V gene has CDR1 MRHNA and CDR2 SNTAGT. The CDR3 totals 14 residues. The J segment lost 9 bases and the V segment lost 5 bases, leaving 10 bases of the junction unmatched.

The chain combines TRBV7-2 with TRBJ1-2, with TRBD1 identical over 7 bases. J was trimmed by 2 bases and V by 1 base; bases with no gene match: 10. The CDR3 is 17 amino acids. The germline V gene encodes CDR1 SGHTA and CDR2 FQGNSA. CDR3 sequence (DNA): TGTGCCAGCAGCTTAGTAGGGACAGCCCCCCGGAACTATGGCTACACCTTC. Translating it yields CASSLVGTAPRNYGYTF.

The DNA of the CDR3 is TGTGCCAGTACCATCTCGGGGGTTCCTGGCGCTTCACCCCTCCACTTT. It translates to CASTISGVPGASPLHF. The gene calls are TRBV19 and TRBJ1-6, with a possible D match to TRBD1 (5 bases). V lost 7 bases and J 9 bases, leaving 22 bases between the germline ends. The V gene's germline CDR1 is LNHDA and CDR2 SQIVND (reference sequence). The CDR3 extends over 16 amino acids.

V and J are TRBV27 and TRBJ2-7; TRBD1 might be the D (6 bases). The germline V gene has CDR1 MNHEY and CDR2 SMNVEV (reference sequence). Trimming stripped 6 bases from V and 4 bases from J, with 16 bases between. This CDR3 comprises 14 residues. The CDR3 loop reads CASSDNRDKYEQYF. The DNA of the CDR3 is TGTGCCAGCAGCGATAATCGGGACAAGTACGAGCAGTACTTC.

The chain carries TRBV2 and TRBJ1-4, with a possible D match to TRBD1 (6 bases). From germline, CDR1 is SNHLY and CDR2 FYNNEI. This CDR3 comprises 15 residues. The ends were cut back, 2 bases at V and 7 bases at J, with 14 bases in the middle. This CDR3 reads CASSEWSRDIEKLFF. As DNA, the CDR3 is TGTGCCAGCAGTGAATGGTCCCGGGACATTGAAAAACTGTTTTTT.

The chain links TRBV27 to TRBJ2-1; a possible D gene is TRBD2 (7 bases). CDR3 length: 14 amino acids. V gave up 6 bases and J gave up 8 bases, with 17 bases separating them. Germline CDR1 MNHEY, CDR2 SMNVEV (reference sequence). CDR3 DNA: TGTGCCAGCAGAACGAAAGGAGGGGGGGATGAGCAGTTCTTC. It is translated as CASRTKGGGDEQFF.

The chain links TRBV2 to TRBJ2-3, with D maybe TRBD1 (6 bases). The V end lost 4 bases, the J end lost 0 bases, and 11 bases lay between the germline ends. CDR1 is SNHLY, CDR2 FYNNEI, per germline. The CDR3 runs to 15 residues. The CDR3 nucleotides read TGTGCCAGCAGTGCGGGACAATCTAGCACAGATACGCAGTATTTT. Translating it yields CASSAGQSSTDTQYF.

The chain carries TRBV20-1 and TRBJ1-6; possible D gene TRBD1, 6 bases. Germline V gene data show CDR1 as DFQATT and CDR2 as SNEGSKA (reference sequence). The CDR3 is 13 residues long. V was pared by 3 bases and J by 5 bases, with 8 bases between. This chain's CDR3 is CSASRTDNSPLHF. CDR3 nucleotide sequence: TGCAGTGCTAGTCGGACAGATAATTCACCCCTCCACTTT.

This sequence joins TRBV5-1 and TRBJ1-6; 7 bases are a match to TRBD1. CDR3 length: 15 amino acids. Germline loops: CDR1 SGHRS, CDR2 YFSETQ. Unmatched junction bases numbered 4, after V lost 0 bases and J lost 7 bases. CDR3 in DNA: TGCGCCAGCAGCTTGGAGGGGGCAGGGAATTCACCCCTCCACTTT. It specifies CASSLEGAGNSPLHF.

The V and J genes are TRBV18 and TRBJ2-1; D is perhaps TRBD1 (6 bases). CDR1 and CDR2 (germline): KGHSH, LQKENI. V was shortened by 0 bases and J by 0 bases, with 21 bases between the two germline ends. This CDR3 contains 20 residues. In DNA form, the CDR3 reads TGTGCCAGCTCACCACCCCCGGGCCACAGGGCCTTTTCCTCCTACAATGAGCAGTTCTTC. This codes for CASSPPPGHRAFSSYNEQFF.

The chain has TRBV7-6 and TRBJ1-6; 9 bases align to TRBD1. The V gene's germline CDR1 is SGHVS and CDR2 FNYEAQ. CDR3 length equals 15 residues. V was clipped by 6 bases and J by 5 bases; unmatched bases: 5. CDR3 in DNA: TGTGCCAGCAGGGAGGGACAGGGAAATAATTCACCCCTCCACTTT. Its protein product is CASREGQGNNSPLHF.